The entry below describes one TCR beta chain. What it recognizes is unknown. In every case, the donor was a healthy Caucasian. The sample originates from a study of identical twins. With 7 bases clipped from V and 7 bases from J, the junction kept 12 bases outside the gene matches. Germline CDR1 is SGHTA and CDR2 is FQGNSA. This CDR3 is 15 amino acids long. Regarding the study as a whole: Conclusions leaned on cross-sectional statistical analysis and did not track the same donors over time.

The authors used template switching to add a universal primer site and gave cDNA unique molecular identifiers. MiXCR, run by TCRdb on the 5' RACE reads, gives a single entry per CDR3 protein. The data contain about 530,000 distinct CDR3 sequences, 20% to 25% of them singletons. This same sample was also part of a study on yellow fever vaccine responses in identical twins. Per that study: Vaccine T cell responses of twins reportedly seemed partly convergent and partly personalized.

The sequencing input was CD4+ T cells sorted from blood. V and J are TRBV7-2 and TRBJ2-1, with 8 bases aligning to TRBD1. The TCR originated in a woman younger than 35 in good health. The CDR3 protein is CASTPRTGLRNEQFF. The CDR3 nucleotides read TGTGCCAGCACACCCAGGACAGGGTTGAGGAATGAGCAGTTCTTC.